Below are 20 T cell receptor beta chains sequenced from a single sample in a study of identical twins' blood T cells (dated by TCRdb to 2013 to 2014). Library prep was done by 5' RACE. The sequencing machine was an Illumina Genome Analyzer IIx. TCRdb ran its own pipeline on the public reads, namely fastp trimming at Q25 and MiXCR clone calling, and kept in-frame beta chains. Identical CDR3 protein sequences are pooled into one entry, listed with their most common genes and DNA. The table for this sample lists 300,000 to 400,000 distinct CDR3 sequences; more than 25% of them were counted only once. Jointly, the top ten make up about 6% of the sample. Sequenced sample: PBMCs. The receptors derive from a woman aged 18 to 55 in good health.

A word on this clonotype: One base away lies a much larger clone, so this may be a sequencing read error. The chain is built from TRBV2 and TRBJ2-5; D tentatively reads TRBD1 or TRBD2 (5 bases each). Germline loops: CDR1 SNHLY, CDR2 FYNNEI. This CDR3 has 13 residues. CDR3 in amino acids: CASMGTSQEPQYF. DNA of the CDR3: TGTGCCAGCATGGGGACGAGCCAAGAGCCCCAGTACTTC.

This clonotype has ten or more counts. The rearrangement joins TRBV3-1 to TRBJ2-7, with D unresolved. V lost 1 base and J 6 bases, leaving 16 bases between the germline ends. The CDR3 has 15 residues. Looked up from germline, CDR1 is LGHDT and CDR2 is YNNKEL (reference sequence). CDR3 sequence reads: CASSQGVLLPSEQYF. The CDR3, as DNA: TGTGCCAGCAGCCAAGGTGTTCTCCTCCCTAGCGAGCAGTACTTC.

The chain recombines TRBV19 with TRBJ1-2, with 7 bases that match TRBD1. The V segment lost 6 bases and the J segment 6 bases; nucleotides outside the gene matches: 7. Looked up from germline, CDR1 is LNHDA and CDR2 is SQIVND (reference sequence). The CDR3 spans 13 residues. The CDR3 sequence: CASRTGREDGYTF. DNA of the CDR3: TGTGCCAGTAGGACAGGGCGGGAGGATGGCTACACCTTC. The full variable domain, its missing parts supplied by reference TRBV19 and TRBJ1-2, is DGGITQSPKYLFRKEGQNVTLSCEQNLNHDAMYWYRQDPGQGLRLIYYSQIVNDFQKGDIAEGYSVSREKKESFPLTVTSAQKNPTAFYLCASRTGREDGYTFGSGTRLTVV.

To note about this clonotype: One end of the junction is discordant with germline, which a read error may explain. This rearrangement joins TRBV6-5 to TRBJ1-1, with D maybe TRBD1 (5 bases). The CDR3 loop spans 15 amino acids. CDR1 and CDR2 from the germline V gene are MNHEY and SVGAGI. The CDR3 nucleotides read TGTGCCAGCAGACGGGCCGATGCAGGGCAGACTGGAGCTTTCTTT. Amino acid sequence: CASRRADAGQTGAFF.

This clonotype showed up just a few times. The V gene is TRBV9, the J gene TRBJ2-6; no definite D call. Per the germline V gene, CDR1 is SGDLS and CDR2 is YYNGEE. The V end was cut by 4 bases, the J end by 3 bases, with 8 bases between. The CDR3 sequence is 14 residues long. CDR3 region: CASSPNVGANVLTF. The CDR3 coding sequence is TGTGCCAGCAGCCCAAACGTTGGGGCCAACGTCCTGACTTTC.

On this clonotype itself: The junction shows a germline mismatch at one end, possibly a read error. The chain recombines TRBV6-5 with TRBJ2-2; D unresolved. Germline lookup yields CDR1 MNHEY and CDR2 SVGAGI. The CDR3 covers 13 residues. CDR3 protein: CASSYSITVELFF. The CDR3 coding sequence is TGTGCCAGCAGTTACTCGATCACCGTGGAGCTGTTTTTT.

The gene calls are TRBV19 and TRBJ1-1; D remains ambiguous. The germline V gene encodes CDR1 LNHDA and CDR2 SQIVND (reference sequence). CDR3 length: 15 residues. Trimming took off 7 bases at V and 3 bases at J, with 18 bases between the two ends. In nucleotides, the CDR3 is TGTGCCAGTATGATGTTCGGCAGGACTTACACTGAAGCTTTCTTT. It yields the protein CASMMFGRTYTEAFF.

This clonotype was counted only a few times. The chain carries TRBV19 and TRBJ1-1, with D maybe TRBD1 (5 bases). The CDR3 covers 11 residues. Trimming cost V 8 bases and J 13 bases, with 17 bases left between them. Germline assignment: CDR1 LNHDA and CDR2 SQIVND (reference sequence). Here the CDR3 reads CASAGPQDGFF. The CDR3 region has the DNA TGTGCCAGTGCGGGACCCCAAGATGGTTTCTTT. Filled out from reference TRBV19 and TRBJ1-1, the complete variable domain reads DGGITQSPKYLFRKEGQNVTLSCEQNLNHDAMYWYRQDPGQGLRLIYYSQIVNDFQKGDIAEGYSVSREKKESFPLTVTSAQKNPTAFYLCASAGPQDGFFGQGTRLTVV.

This clonotype was counted a few times. The rearrangement links TRBV10-3 to TRBJ2-7, with D maybe TRBD1 (6 bases). The V gene lost 6 bases and the J gene lost 2 bases, with 11 bases spanning the gap. In germline, CDR1 is ENHRY, CDR2 SYGVKD. The CDR3 runs to 13 residues. The CDR3 loop reads CAISRDITYEQYF. The CDR3 DNA reads as TGTGCCATCAGCCGGGACATAACCTACGAGCAGTACTTC.

The chain is built from TRBV20-1 and TRBJ1-3; D is ambiguous. Looked up from germline, CDR1 is DFQATT and CDR2 is SNEGSKA (reference sequence). The CDR3 is 13 amino acids. V was cut by 6 bases and J by 13 bases, with 22 bases left in between. This CDR3 is CSAPTFEGGPIYF. CDR3 sequence (DNA): TGCAGTGCCCCGACATTTGAGGGTGGACCAATATATTTT.

Concerning this clonotype: The junction shows a germline mismatch at one end, possibly a read error. The V call is TRBV11-2, the J call TRBJ2-6; possibly TRBD1 or TRBD2 for D (5 bases each). This CDR3 spans 19 amino acids. From germline, CDR1 is SGHAT and CDR2 FQNNGV. The CDR3 protein is CASSLDSAVISSGGNVLTF. In DNA, the CDR3 is TGTGCCAGCAGCTTAGATTCTGCGGTAATTAGCTCTGGGGGCAACGTCCTGACTTTC. The full variable domain, in which reference TRBV11-2 and TRBJ2-6 provide the parts outside the CDR3, is EAGVAQSPRYKIIEKRQSVAFWCNPISGHATLYWYQQILGQGPKLLIQFQNNGVVDDSQLPKDRFSAERLKGVDSTLKIQPAKLEDSAVYLCASSLDSAVISSGGNVLTFGAGSRLTVL.

This clonotype was seen a handful of times. V is TRBV3-1 and J is TRBJ1-2; 7 bases agree with TRBD1. V gave up 0 bases and J gave up 8 bases; unmatched junction bases: 6. Germline V lookup: CDR1 LGHDT, CDR2 YNNKEL (reference sequence). There are 14 residues in the CDR3. In DNA, the CDR3 is TGTGCCAGCAGCCAAGAAGACAGGGAAGTAGGCTACACCTTC. Residues: CASSQEDREVGYTF.

This clonotype was observed many times. The chain is built from TRBV5-1 and TRBJ2-1, with D perhaps TRBD1 (5 bases). The germline gives CDR1 SGHRS, CDR2 YFSETQ. This CDR3 is 14 amino acids long. V lost 0 bases to trimming and J lost 7 bases, with 11 bases between them. CDR3 DNA: TGCGCCAGCAGCTTGGACGCAGGGTGGAATGAGCAGTTCTTC. It is translated as CASSLDAGWNEQFF.

This clonotype has a handful of counts. The chain has TRBV20-1 and TRBJ2-1; a weak D match, TRBD2 (6 bases). V lost 6 bases and J lost 9, with 21 bases in between. Germline V gene sequence: CDR1 DFQATT, CDR2 SNEGSKA (reference sequence). The CDR3 totals 14 residues. The CDR3 loop is CSAGIGTLLAEQFF. The DNA of the CDR3 is TGCAGTGCGGGTATCGGGACTCTGCTGGCTGAGCAGTTCTTC.

For this clonotype: This may be a read error: a much more frequent sequence differs by one nucleotide. The chain combines TRBV29-1 with TRBJ1-1; D gene ambiguous. With 6 bases removed from V and 2 bases from J, the gap between germline ends came to 13 bases. The length of the CDR3 is 13 residues. From germline, CDR1 is SQVTM and CDR2 ANQGSEA. The CDR3 DNA reads TGCAGCGTCTTAGGCAGCCTTAACACTGAAGCTTTCTTT. Its protein is CSVLGSLNTEAFF.

This chain joins TRBV29-1 and TRBJ1-1, with 7 bases matching TRBD1. The junction had 8 bases not matched to a gene; V was cut back by 4 bases and J by 3 bases. Germline V gene data show CDR1 as SQVTM and CDR2 as ANQGSEA. The CDR3 has 14 residues. The CDR3 bases are TGCAGCGTTGGCGAGACAGGGTGGGACACTGAAGCTTTCTTT. Translating it yields CSVGETGWDTEAFF.

The V gene is TRBV19, the J gene TRBJ1-1; D is unresolved. The CDR3 sequence is 11 residues long. V dropped 5 bases and J dropped 11 bases, with 12 bases sitting between them. Germline lookup yields CDR1 LNHDA and CDR2 SQIVND (reference sequence). The CDR3 sequence: CASSSPLFAFF. As DNA, the CDR3 is TGTGCCAGTAGTTCCCCGTTGTTTGCTTTCTTT.

This clonotype was picked up a small number of times. This chain joins TRBV24-1 and TRBJ2-1, with TRBD2 matching 9 bases. The CDR3 spans 14 residues. Trimming took 5 bases from V and 6 from J; bases not matched to a gene: 4. Looked up from germline, CDR1 is KGHDR and CDR2 is SFDVKD. For the CDR3, the DNA is TGTGCCACCAGTGGACCTAGCGGGACCAATGAGCAGTTCTTC. Its translation: CATSGPSGTNEQFF.

There are many counts of this clonotype. This chain links TRBV20-1 with TRBJ2-1; D unresolved. The germline V and J ends were trimmed by 3 bases and 12 bases, with 18 bases remaining between them. Germline V gene data show CDR1 as DFQATT and CDR2 as SNEGSKA (reference sequence). The CDR3 contains 13 residues. CDR3 in DNA: TGCAGTGCTAGTACTATCGGGTCTGGGTGGCAGTTCTTC. Encoded protein: CSASTIGSGWQFF.

The chain recombines TRBV5-4 with TRBJ2-7; D is possibly TRBD1 or TRBD2 (5 bases each). Germline assignment: CDR1 SGHNT and CDR2 YYREEE (reference sequence). The CDR3 has 14 amino acids. Trimming removed 0 bases from V and 6 bases from J, with 13 bases in between. The CDR3 region has the DNA TGTGCCAGCAGCTTGGATCTCGCGAGGGGCGAGCAGTACTTC. Translated, it gives CASSLDLARGEQYF.